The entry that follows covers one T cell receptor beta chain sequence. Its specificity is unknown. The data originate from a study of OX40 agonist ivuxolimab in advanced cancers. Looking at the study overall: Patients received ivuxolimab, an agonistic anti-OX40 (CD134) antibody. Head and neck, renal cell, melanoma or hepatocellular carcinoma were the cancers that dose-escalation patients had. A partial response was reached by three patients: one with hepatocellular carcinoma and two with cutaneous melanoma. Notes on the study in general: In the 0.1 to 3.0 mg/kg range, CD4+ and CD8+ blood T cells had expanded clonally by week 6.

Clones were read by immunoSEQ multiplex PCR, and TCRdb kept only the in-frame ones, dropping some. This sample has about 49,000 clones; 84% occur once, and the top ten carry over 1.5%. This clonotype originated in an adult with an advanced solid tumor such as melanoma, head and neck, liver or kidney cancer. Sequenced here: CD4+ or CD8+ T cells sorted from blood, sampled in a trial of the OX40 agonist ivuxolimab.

Here the CDR3 reads CASGFSDRIAKNIQYF. In nucleotides, the CDR3 is TGTGCTAGTGGTTTCTCCGACCGAATAGCCAAAAACATTCAGTACTTC. V is TRBV12-5 and J is TRBJ2-4; no definite D call. V lost 3 bases and J 0 bases, leaving 12 bases between the germline ends. Germline CDR1 and CDR2: LGHNT and FRNRAP. This CDR3 has 16 residues.